Sequencing of this T cell receptor (beta chain) was carried out in a study of blood T cell repertoires in COVID-19 (dated by TCRdb to between 2020 and 2021). About the study as a whole: The collaborator samples originated in the United States, Italy and Spain and spanned the acute and convalescent phases of COVID-19. The prospective study material was composed of cDNA or gDNA derived from T cells, B-cell-depleted T cells, or PBMCs. The dataset comprised deeply sampled blood TCRbeta repertoires from subjects exposed to, actively infected with, or recovered from COVID-19. The repertoires were released in a freely available public database meant as a resource for research on the immune response to SARS-CoV-2. Samples came from the ongoing ImmuneRACE study (first 160 participants) plus 1,254 subjects from 6 global collaborators. A de-identified subject ID, COVID-19 status, age in years and sex were almost always included in the sample metadata. HLA class I and class II types, where available, came from metadata supplied by the sample provider rather than from assay-based typing.

The paper's findings and limits, for the study overall: How much clinical and demographic metadata was included differed by source and by participant, and the metadata was provided uncurated.

Collaborating institutions collected whole blood in K2EDTA tubes following their own protocols. For TCRbeta analysis, collaborators shipped samples as frozen whole blood, isolated PBMCs, or DNA extracted from either of those sample types. The immunoSEQ Assay, a bias-controlled multiplex PCR, was used to amplify TCRbeta CDR3 regions from genomic DNA. The authors' analysis ran thus. The number of nucleated cells in each sample was estimated by amplification of reference gene primers within the assay. Sequence reads were collapsed and filtered to measure the absolute abundance of every unique TCRbeta CDR3 rearrangement. For each sample, productive Simpson clonality was calculated by taking the square root of Simpson's diversity index across productive rearrangements. The immuneACCESS repertoire file appears here via TCRdb, limited to in-frame rearrangements. These files lack a portion of the clones; in checked studies, under half of the deficit traces to unresolved V genes, and the cause of the others is not known. V and J calls plus clone size are reproduced from that table; the DNA served to infer D and trimming. The table for this sample lists about 220,000 clones; 82% of them were counted only once. 3.6% of the sample is in the top ten clones.

Details on this clone: No cognate antigen has been identified for it. No much larger clone exists at a distance of one base, and base qualities are not known.

The material sequenced was peripheral blood. The sequence was obtained from a woman older than 75 with acute or convalescent COVID-19.

At the DNA level, the sequence is TGTGCCAGCAGTGGCGGGGCTTTGGGAGATACGCAGTATTTT. Its protein product is CASSGGALGDTQYF. Recombination linked TRBV6-4 to TRBJ2-3, with TRBD2 tentatively as D gene (6 bases match). The CDR3 spans 14 residues, from the cysteine through the phenylalanine. Solely the CDR3 DNA is kept, with 42 bases framed from the first base. CDR1 and CDR2, looked up from the germline V gene, are MRHNA and SNTAGT. A distance of 13 bases separates the germline ends of V and J, which lose 4 bases and 5 bases respectively.